This passage covers 3 T cell receptor beta chains from one sample sequenced in a study of blood T cell repertoires in COVID-19. Produced via immunoSEQ multiplex PCR; TCRdb's table is partial and in-frame only. Here the sample spans approximately 100,000 clones, approximately 91% being singletons. Sequencing was performed on peripheral blood. The receptors derive from a man aged 45-65 years with acute or convalescent COVID-19.

The rearrangement uses TRBV11-2 and TRBJ2-5, with no clear D. The CDR3 covers 11 residues. With 7 bases removed from V and 3 bases from J, the gap between germline ends came to 6 bases. Germline assignment: CDR1 SGHAT and CDR2 FQNNGV. CDR3 nucleotide sequence: TGTGCCAGCACCTTCGAAGAGACCCAGTACTTC. It is translated as CASTFEETQYF.

The chain couples TRBV6-5 to TRBJ2-7; 8 bases agree with TRBD1. The CDR3 loop spans 12 amino acids. The V gene end was trimmed by 8 bases and the J gene end by 11 bases; junction bases not matched to a gene: 11. The germline CDR1 and CDR2 sequences are MNHEY and SVGAGI. Here the CDR3 reads CASGRTGLFEYF. The DNA of the CDR3 is TGTGCCAGCGGGCGGACAGGGCTTTTTGAGTACTTC.

This chain joins TRBV3-1 (or the pseudogene TRBV3-2) and TRBJ2-7; D possibly corresponds to TRBD2 (5 bases). Per the germline V gene, CDR1 is LGHDT and CDR2 is YNNKEL (reference sequence). This CDR3 spans 11 amino acids. Trimming pared 6 bases from V and 7 bases from J, leaving 10 bases between. The CDR3 DNA reads as TGTGCCAGCAGGGGATCGGGAGAGCAGTACTTC. Amino acid sequence: CASRGSGEQYF.